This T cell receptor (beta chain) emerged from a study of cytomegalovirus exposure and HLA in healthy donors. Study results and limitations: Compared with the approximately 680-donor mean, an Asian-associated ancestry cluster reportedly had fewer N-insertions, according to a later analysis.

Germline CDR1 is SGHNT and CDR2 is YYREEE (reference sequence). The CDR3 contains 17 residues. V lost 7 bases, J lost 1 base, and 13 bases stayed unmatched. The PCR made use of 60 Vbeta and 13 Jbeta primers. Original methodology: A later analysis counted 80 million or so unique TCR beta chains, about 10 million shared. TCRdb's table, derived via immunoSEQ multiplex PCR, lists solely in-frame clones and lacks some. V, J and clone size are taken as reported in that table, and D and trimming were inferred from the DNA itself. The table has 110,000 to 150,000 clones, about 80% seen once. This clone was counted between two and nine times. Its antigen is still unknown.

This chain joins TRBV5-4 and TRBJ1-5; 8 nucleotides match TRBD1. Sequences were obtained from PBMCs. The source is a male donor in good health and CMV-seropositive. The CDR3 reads CASRRAGGSISNQPQHF. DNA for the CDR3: TGTGCCAGCCGGAGGGCAGGGGGCTCGATAAGCAATCAGCCCCAGCATTTT.